A single sample is the source of the 22 T cell receptor beta chains below, sequenced in a study of OX40 agonist ivuxolimab in advanced cancers. Sequencing was performed with immunoSEQ multiplex PCR; in TCRdb, only in-frame clones are kept and a portion is missing. The sample contains about 37,000 clones, 87% of which appear only once. The specimen was CD4+ or CD8+ T cells sorted from blood, collected in a trial of the OX40 agonist ivuxolimab. The receptors shown here come from an adult with an advanced solid tumor such as melanoma, head and neck, liver or kidney cancer.

CDR3 residues: CASSPRLTDTQYF. Here the CDR3 DNA reads TGTGCCAGTAGTCCCCGACTTACAGATACGCAGTATTTT. This chain links TRBV19 with TRBJ2-3; D gene unclear. Trimming pared 5 bases from V and 3 bases from J, leaving 9 bases between. CDR3 length: 13 amino acids. CDR1 is LNHDA and CDR2 is SQIVND in the germline V gene (reference sequence).

The gene calls are TRBV6-5 and TRBJ1-6, with 9 bases that match TRBD1. This CDR3 spans 15 amino acids. From germline, CDR1 is MNHEY and CDR2 SVGAGI. V shed 5 bases and J 6 bases; nucleotides not matched to a gene: 5. The CDR3: CASSGTGGGNSPLHF. DNA for the CDR3: TGTGCCAGCAGTGGCACAGGGGGCGGTAATTCACCCCTCCACTTT.

Comment on this clone: At one boundary the junction diverges from the germline segment, which might be a read error. The V gene is TRBV23-1, the J gene TRBJ2-2; 12 bases match TRBD2. TRBV23-1 is designated an ORF whose function remains uncertain. This CDR3 comprises 18 residues. CDR3 sequence: CASSQPGLAGQEHRGAVF. The CDR3 nucleotides are TGCGCCAGCAGTCAACCGGGACTAGCGGGTCAGGAACACCGGGGAGCTGTTTTT.

V gene TRBV7-3 combines with J gene TRBJ2-2, with D possibly TRBD1 on 5 matching bases. Germline loops: CDR1 SGHTA, CDR2 FQGTGA. V shed 5 bases and J shed 5 bases, with 12 bases lying between them. The CDR3 loop spans 14 amino acids. CDR3 in DNA: TGTGCCAGCAGCCGTTACCAGGGTACCGGGGAGCTGTTTTTT. Its translation is CASSRYQGTGELFF.

This chain links TRBV2 with TRBJ1-2; no firm D call. Trimming took 4 bases from V and 4 from J, leaving 16 bases between them. CDR3 length: 15 residues. Germline-derived CDR1 and CDR2 are SNHLY and FYNNEI. CDR3 region: CASSGEDVSLYGYTF. In DNA, the CDR3 is TGTGCCAGCAGTGGGGAGGACGTCTCCCTCTATGGCTACACCTTC. The full variable domain, completed using reference TRBV2 and TRBJ1-2, is EPEVTQTPSHQVTQMGQEVILRCVPISNHLYFYWYRQILGQKVEFLVSFYNNEISEKSEIFDDQFSVERPDGSNFTLKIRSTKLEDSAMYFCASSGEDVSLYGYTFGSGTRLTVV.

This chain joins TRBV30 and TRBJ2-6, with D possibly being TRBD1 (6 bases). V lost 4 bases and J lost 0, with 13 bases in between. CDR1 and CDR2 from the germline V gene are GTSNPN and SVGIG (reference sequence). The CDR3 runs to 16 residues. CDR3 DNA sequence: TGTGCCTGGACCGGGACAACCCGCTCTGGGGCCAACGTCCTGACTTTC. Translating gives CAWTGTTRSGANVLTF.

With regard to this clone: Mismatch with germline at one junction end may stem from a read error. V usage is TRBV7-2 and J usage is TRBJ2-5; D not certain. Germline V gene lookup returns CDR1 SGHTA and CDR2 FQGNSA. The CDR3 runs to 15 residues. This chain's CDR3 is CASSQGSGLVETQYF. The CDR3 nucleotides are TGCGCCAGCAGCCAAGGGTCAGGCCTCGTAGAGACCCAGTACTTC.

This chain connects TRBV4-2 to TRBJ2-3; 14 bases map to TRBD2. Per germline, CDR1 LGHNA and CDR2 YNFKEQ. The CDR3 runs 17 residues. Trimming at V came to 2 bases and at J to 6 bases, leaving 7 bases not matched to a gene. The CDR3 reads CASSQPGLAGAPDTQYF. The CDR3 DNA reads TGTGCCAGCAGCCAACCGGGACTAGCGGGGGCCCCCGATACGCAGTATTTT.

The table lists this clone with a few counts. The chain combines TRBV30 with TRBJ1-5; the D is unclear. CDR3 length: 13 residues. The V end was cut by 2 bases, the J end by 7 bases, with 12 bases between. Per the germline V gene, CDR1 is GTSNPN and CDR2 is SVGIG (reference sequence). CDR3 sequence (DNA): TGTGCCTGGAGTCCCGACATTGGCCAGCCCCAGCATTTT. It specifies CAWSPDIGQPQHF.

This clone turned up a few times. This chain joins TRBV7-6 and TRBJ1-2; D might be TRBD1 (5 bases). V was trimmed by 1 base and J by 6 bases, leaving 6 bases between them. The CDR3 has 12 residues. Germline V gene data show CDR1 as SGHVS and CDR2 as FNYEAQ. In DNA, the CDR3 is TGTGCCAGCAGCTTAGAGGGGAATGGCTACACCTTC. This codes for CASSLEGNGYTF.

This clone showed up just once. The chain employs TRBV4-1 and TRBJ2-7; no clear D. The V gene's germline CDR1 is MGHRA and CDR2 YSYEKL. Trimming removed 3 bases from V and 4 bases from J, with 10 bases in between. The CDR3 covers 13 residues. CDR3 DNA: TGCGCCAGCAGCCACCCGGGCTTGTACGAGCAGTACTTC. Translation: CASSHPGLYEQYF.

The chain couples TRBV11-2 to TRBJ2-7, with 8 bases fitting TRBD1. V lost 5 bases and J lost 3; bases outside the gene matches: 9. This CDR3 is built from 15 residues. Germline-derived CDR1 and CDR2 are SGHAT and FQNNGV. CDR3 sequence reads: CASSPLGQGYYEQYF. For the CDR3, the DNA is TGTGCCAGCAGCCCCCTCGGACAGGGTTACTACGAGCAGTACTTC.

This chain uses TRBV28 with TRBJ1-5, with D perhaps TRBD1 (6 bases). CDR3 length equals 15 residues. CDR1 and CDR2 from the germline V gene are MDHEN and SYDVKM. V dropped 5 bases and J dropped 3 bases, with 14 bases sitting between them. Here the CDR3 reads CASSPTGNSNQPQHF. The CDR3 DNA reads as TGTGCCAGCAGTCCGACAGGAAACTCCAATCAGCCCCAGCATTTT.

The J gene is TRBJ1-1, the V gene TRBV6-6; 7 bases align to TRBD1. The CDR3 extends over 15 amino acids. After removal of 4 bases from V and 0 bases from J, the junction contained 5 bases not matched to a gene. Germline lookup yields CDR1 MNHNY and CDR2 SVGAGI (reference sequence). The CDR3 loop is CASSSNRGVNTEAFF. The CDR3 region has the DNA TGTGCCAGCAGTTCGAACAGGGGCGTGAACACTGAAGCTTTCTTT.

This clone is deemed medium-sized. This chain connects TRBV6-5 to TRBJ1-5; 7 bases are a match to TRBD1. The V gene end was trimmed by 6 bases and the J gene end by 4 bases; junction bases not matched to a gene: 6. Germline assignment: CDR1 MNHEY and CDR2 SVGAGI. The CDR3 consists of 14 residues. The CDR3 DNA reads TGTGCCAGCAGAAAGACAGGGAGGAATCAGCCCCAGCATTTT. Amino acids: CASRKTGRNQPQHF.

The chain carries TRBV7-9 and TRBJ2-7; D is unresolved. The CDR3 is made up of 14 amino acids. V was trimmed by 3 bases and J by 2 bases, leaving 11 bases between them. Germline CDR1 and CDR2: SEHNR and FQNEAQ (reference sequence). Written as DNA, the CDR3 is TGTGCCAGCAGCTTTACCGGGCCCGCCTACGAGCAGTACTTC. Residues: CASSFTGPAYEQYF.

The chain's CDR3 is CASSVGALDVSYGYTF. The CDR3 DNA reads as TGTGCCAGCAGCGTAGGAGCCCTAGATGTCTCCTATGGCTACACCTTC. The chain has TRBV9 and TRBJ1-2; D is undetermined. CDR3 size: 16 residues. Deletions cut 0 bases from V and 4 bases from J, with 16 bases between. Germline assignment: CDR1 SGDLS and CDR2 YYNGEE.

The V gene is TRBV5-6, the J gene TRBJ1-1; tentatively, D is TRBD1 (5 bases). CDR1 SGHDT and CDR2 YYEEEE come from the germline V gene. V shed 7 bases and J shed 4 bases, with 17 bases lying between them. The CDR3 loop spans 14 amino acids. CDR3 DNA sequence: TGTGCCAGCCACCTAACTGGGGCGGCCACTGAAGCTTTCTTT. Protein sequence: CASHLTGAATEAFF.

The chain recombines TRBV30 with TRBJ2-2, with no clear D. V lost 3 bases, J lost 3 bases, and 2 bases lay in between. The CDR3 length is 11 residues. Germline V gene sequence: CDR1 GTSNPN, CDR2 SVGIG (reference sequence). CDR3: CAWRDTGELFF. The CDR3 bases are TGTGCCTGGAGGGACACCGGGGAGCTGTTTTTT.

This sequence joins TRBV27 and TRBJ2-1, with D unclear. Trimming left V 2 bases short and J 9 bases short, with 14 bases between. From germline, CDR1 is MNHEY and CDR2 SMNVEV (reference sequence). The CDR3 is made up of 14 amino acids. In nucleotides, the CDR3 is TGTGCCAGCAGTTTAGCCCAGAGTCTCAGTGAGCAGTTCTTC. It is translated as CASSLAQSLSEQFF.

The V call is TRBV30, the J call TRBJ2-3; TRBD1 agrees at 10 bases. CDR3 length: 14 residues. CDR1 and CDR2 from the germline V gene are GTSNPN and SVGIG (reference sequence). Trimming removed 2 bases from V and 5 bases from J; junction bases left unmatched: 4. The CDR3 sequence: CAWSLGQGLDTQYF. The CDR3, as DNA: TGTGCCTGGAGTCTGGGACAGGGGTTAGATACGCAGTATTTT.

The chain joins TRBV4-3 to TRBJ2-7; 8 bases are shared with TRBD1. Germline lookup yields CDR1 LGHNA and CDR2 YSLEER. Losses at the gene ends were 0 bases for V and 4 bases for J; bases not matched to a gene: 8. The CDR3 is 16 residues long. The CDR3 here is CASSQDRDRPGYEQYF. As DNA, the CDR3 is TGCGCCAGCAGCCAAGATCGGGACAGGCCAGGATACGAGCAGTACTTC.